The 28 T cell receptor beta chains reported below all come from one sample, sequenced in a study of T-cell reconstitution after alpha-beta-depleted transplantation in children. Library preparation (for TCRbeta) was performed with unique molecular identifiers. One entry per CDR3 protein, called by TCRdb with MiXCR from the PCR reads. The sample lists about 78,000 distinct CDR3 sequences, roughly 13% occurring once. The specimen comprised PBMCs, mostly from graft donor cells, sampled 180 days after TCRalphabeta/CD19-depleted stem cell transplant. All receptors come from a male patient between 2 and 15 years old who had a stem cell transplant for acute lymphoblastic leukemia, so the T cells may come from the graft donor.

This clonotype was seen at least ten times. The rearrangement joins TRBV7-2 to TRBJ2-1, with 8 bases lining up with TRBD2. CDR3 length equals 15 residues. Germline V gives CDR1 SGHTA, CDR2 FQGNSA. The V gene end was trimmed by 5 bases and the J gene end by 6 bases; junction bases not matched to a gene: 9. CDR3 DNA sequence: TGTGCCAGCAGCGTCCTCCGGGGGGGAGGCAATGAGCAGTTCTTC. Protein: CASSVLRGGGNEQFF.

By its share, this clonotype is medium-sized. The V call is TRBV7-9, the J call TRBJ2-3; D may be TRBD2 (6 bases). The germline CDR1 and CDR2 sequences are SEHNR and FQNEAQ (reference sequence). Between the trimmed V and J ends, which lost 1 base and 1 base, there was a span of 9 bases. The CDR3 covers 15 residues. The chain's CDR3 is CASSLGGTGTDTQYF. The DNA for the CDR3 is TGTGCCAGCAGCTTAGGTGGGACTGGCACAGATACGCAGTATTTT.

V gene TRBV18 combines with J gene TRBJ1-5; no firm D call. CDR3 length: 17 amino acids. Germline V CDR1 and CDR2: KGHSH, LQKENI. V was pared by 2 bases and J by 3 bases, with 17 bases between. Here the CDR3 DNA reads TGTGCCAGCTCACCAGGGAGCCGATACCCACCCAATCAGCCCCAGCATTTT. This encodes CASSPGSRYPPNQPQHF.

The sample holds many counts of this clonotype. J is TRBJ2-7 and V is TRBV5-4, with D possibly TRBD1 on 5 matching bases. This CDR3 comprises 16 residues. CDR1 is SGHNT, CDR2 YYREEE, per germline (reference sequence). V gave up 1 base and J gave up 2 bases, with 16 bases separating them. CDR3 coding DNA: TGTGCCAGCAGCTTGAACAGGCGGAAAAAGGCCTACGAGCAGTACTTC. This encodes CASSLNRRKKAYEQYF. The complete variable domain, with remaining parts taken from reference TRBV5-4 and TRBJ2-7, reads ETGVTQSPTHLIKTRGQQVTLRCSSQSGHNTVSWYQQALGQGPQFIFQYYREEENGRGNFPPRFSGLQFPNYSSELNVNALELDDSALYLCASSLNRRKKAYEQYFGPGTRLTVT.

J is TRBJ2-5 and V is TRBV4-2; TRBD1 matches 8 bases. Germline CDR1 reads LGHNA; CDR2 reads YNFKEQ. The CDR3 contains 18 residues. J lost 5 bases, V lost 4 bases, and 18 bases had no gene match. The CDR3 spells CASSPYHRRAGGAETQYF. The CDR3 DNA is TGTGCCAGCAGCCCATACCATCGACGCGCAGGGGGCGCGGAGACCCAGTACTTC.

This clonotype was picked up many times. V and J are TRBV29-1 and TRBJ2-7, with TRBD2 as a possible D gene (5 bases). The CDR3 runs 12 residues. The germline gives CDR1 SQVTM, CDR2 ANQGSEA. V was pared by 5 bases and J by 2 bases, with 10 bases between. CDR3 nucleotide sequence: TGCAGCGTTCAACTAGTCCCCTACGAGCAGTACTTC. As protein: CSVQLVPYEQYF.

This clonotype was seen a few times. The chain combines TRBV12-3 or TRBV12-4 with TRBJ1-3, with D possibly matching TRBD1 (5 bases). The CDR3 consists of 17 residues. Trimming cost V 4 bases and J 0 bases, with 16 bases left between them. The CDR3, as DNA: TGTGCCAGCAGTTGGGGGGGGGTCGGTCCCTCTGGAAACACCATATATTTT. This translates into CASSWGGVGPSGNTIYF.

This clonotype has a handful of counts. The chain's CDR3 is CATSVGGLAGAYNEQFF. CDR3 sequence (DNA): TGTGCCACCAGTGTCGGGGGACTAGCGGGGGCCTACAATGAGCAGTTCTTC. The chain has TRBV24-1 and TRBJ2-1; TRBD2 matches at 14 bases. Germline V lookup: CDR1 KGHDR, CDR2 SFDVKD. This CDR3 spans 17 amino acids. V lost 5 bases, J lost 2 bases, and 4 bases stayed unmatched.

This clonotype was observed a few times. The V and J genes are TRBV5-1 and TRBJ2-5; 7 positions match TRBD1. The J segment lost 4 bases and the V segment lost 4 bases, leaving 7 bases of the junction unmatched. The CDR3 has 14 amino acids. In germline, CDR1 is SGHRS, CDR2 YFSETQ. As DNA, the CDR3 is TGCGCCAGCAGCCCGGCCAGGACAGGAGAGACCCAGTACTTC. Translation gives CASSPARTGETQYF.

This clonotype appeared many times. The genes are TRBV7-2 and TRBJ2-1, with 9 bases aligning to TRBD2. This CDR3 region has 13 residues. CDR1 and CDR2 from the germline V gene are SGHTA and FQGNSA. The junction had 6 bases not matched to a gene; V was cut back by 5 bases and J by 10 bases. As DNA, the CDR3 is TGTGCCAGCAGCCGCGGGGGGGCTATAGAGCAGTTCTTC. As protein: CASSRGGAIEQFF.

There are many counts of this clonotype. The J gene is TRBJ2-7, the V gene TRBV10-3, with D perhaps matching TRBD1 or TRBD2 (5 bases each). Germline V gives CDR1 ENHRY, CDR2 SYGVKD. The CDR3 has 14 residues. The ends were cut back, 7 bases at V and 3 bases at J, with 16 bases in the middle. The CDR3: CAITERGAGYEQYF. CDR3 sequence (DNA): TGTGCCATCACCGAAAGAGGGGCCGGCTACGAGCAGTACTTC.

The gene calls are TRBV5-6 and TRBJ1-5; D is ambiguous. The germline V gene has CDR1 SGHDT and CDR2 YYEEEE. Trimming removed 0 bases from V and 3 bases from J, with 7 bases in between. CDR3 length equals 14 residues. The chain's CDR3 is CASSLANVNQPQHF. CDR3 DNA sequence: TGTGCCAGCAGCTTGGCCAATGTCAATCAGCCCCAGCATTTT.

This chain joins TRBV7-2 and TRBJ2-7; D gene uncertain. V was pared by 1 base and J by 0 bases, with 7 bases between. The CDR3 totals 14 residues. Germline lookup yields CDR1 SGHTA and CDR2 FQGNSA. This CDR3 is CASSLGLNSYEQYF. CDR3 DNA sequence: TGTGCCAGCAGCTTAGGGCTCAACTCCTACGAGCAGTACTTC.

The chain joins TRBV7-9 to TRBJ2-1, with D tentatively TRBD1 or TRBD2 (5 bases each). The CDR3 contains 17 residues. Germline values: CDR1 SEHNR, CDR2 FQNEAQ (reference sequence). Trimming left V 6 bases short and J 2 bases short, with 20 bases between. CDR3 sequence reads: CASSTSTGTPPYNEQFF. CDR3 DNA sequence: TGTGCCAGCAGTACATCCACCGGGACCCCTCCCTACAATGAGCAGTTCTTC.

As DNA, the CDR3 is TGCAGTGCTAGGCGGGTGAGTGGGACTGAAGCTTTCTTT. Protein product: CSARRVSGTEAFF. The chain joins TRBV20-1 to TRBJ1-1; D remains unclear. The CDR3 consists of 13 residues. Trimming pared 3 bases from V and 5 bases from J, leaving 13 bases between. Germline values: CDR1 DFQATT, CDR2 SNEGSKA (reference sequence).

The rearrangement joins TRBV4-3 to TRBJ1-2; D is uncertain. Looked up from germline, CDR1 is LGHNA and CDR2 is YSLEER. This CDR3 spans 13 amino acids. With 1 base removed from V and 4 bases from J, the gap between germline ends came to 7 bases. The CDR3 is CASSQALRYGYTF. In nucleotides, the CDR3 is TGCGCCAGCAGCCAAGCCTTACGCTATGGCTACACCTTC.

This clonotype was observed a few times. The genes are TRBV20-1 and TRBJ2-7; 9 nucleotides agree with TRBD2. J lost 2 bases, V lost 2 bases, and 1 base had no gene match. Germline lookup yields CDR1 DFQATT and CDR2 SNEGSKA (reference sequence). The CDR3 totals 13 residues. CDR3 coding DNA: TGCAGTGCTAGACCTAGCGGGACCTACGAGCAGTACTTC. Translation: CSARPSGTYEQYF.

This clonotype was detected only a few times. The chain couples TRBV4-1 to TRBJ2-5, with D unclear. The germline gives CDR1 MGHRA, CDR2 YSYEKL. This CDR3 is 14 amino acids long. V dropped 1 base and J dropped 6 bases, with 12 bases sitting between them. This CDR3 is CASSQALMRKTQYF. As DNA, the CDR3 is TGCGCCAGCAGCCAAGCCCTGATGAGAAAGACCCAGTACTTC.

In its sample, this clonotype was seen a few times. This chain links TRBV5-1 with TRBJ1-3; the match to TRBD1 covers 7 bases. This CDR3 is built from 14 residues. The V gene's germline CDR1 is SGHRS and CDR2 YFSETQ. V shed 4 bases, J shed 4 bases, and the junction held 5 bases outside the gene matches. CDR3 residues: CASSATGAGNTIYF. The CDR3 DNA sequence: TGCGCCAGCAGCGCTACAGGGGCCGGAAACACCATATATTTT.

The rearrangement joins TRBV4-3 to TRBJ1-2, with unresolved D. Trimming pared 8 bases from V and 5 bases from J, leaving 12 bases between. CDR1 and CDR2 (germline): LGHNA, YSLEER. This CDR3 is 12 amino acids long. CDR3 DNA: TGCGCCAGCTCGCCCCCTCGATATGGCTACACCTTC. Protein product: CASSPPRYGYTF.

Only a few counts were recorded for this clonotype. The CDR3, as DNA: TGTGCCAGCAGCTTATCGGAGAGCCGGGGCATTCAGTACTTC. It codes for CASSLSESRGIQYF. This chain uses TRBV7-9 with TRBJ2-4; D may be TRBD2 (5 bases). The germline gives CDR1 SEHNR, CDR2 FQNEAQ (reference sequence). The CDR3 runs 14 residues. V was pared by 2 bases and J by 9 bases, with 14 bases between.

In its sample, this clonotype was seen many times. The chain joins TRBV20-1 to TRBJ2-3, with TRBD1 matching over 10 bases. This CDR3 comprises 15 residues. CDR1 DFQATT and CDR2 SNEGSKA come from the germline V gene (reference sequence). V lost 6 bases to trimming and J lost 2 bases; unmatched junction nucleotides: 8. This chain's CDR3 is CSATGTGALTDTQYF. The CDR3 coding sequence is TGCAGTGCCACCGGGACAGGGGCCCTCACAGATACGCAGTATTTT.

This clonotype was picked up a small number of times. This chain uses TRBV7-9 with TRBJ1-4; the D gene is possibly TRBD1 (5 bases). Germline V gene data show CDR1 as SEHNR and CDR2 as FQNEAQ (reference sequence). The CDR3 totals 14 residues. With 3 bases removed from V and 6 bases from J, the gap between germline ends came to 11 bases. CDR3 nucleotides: TGTGCCAGCAGCTTTCGCCGGGGGGATGAAAAACTGTTTTTT. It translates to CASSFRRGDEKLFF. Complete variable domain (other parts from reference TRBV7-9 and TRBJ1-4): DTGVSQNPRHKITKRGQNVTFRCDPISEHNRLYWYRQTLGQGPEFLTYFQNEAQLEKSRLLSDRFSAERPKGSFSTLEIQRTEQGDSAMYLCASSFRRGDEKLFFGSGTQLSVL.

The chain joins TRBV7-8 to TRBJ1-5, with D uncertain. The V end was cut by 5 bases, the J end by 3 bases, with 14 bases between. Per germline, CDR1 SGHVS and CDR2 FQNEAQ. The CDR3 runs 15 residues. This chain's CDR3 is CASSPRQNPNQPQHF. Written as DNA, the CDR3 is TGTGCCAGCAGCCCCAGGCAGAACCCCAATCAGCCCCAGCATTTT.

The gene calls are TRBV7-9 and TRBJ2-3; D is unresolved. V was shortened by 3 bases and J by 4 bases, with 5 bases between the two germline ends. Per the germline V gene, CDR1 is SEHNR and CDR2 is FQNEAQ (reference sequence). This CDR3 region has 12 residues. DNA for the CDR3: TGTGCCAGCAGCTTCCTCGCAGATACGCAGTATTTT. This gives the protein CASSFLADTQYF.

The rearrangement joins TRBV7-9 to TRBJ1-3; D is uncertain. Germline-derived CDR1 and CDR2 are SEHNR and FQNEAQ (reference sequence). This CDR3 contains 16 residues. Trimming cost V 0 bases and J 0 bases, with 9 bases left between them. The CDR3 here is CASSLAGRSSGNTIYF. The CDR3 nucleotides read TGTGCCAGCAGCTTAGCGGGCAGGAGCTCTGGAAACACCATATATTTT.

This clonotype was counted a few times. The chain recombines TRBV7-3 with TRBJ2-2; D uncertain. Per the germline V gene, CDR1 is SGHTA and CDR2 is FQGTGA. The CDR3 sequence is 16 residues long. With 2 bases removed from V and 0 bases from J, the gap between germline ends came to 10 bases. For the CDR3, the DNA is TGTGCCAGCAGCTTAGTTCCTAGGCCGAACACCGGGGAGCTGTTTTTT. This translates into CASSLVPRPNTGELFF.

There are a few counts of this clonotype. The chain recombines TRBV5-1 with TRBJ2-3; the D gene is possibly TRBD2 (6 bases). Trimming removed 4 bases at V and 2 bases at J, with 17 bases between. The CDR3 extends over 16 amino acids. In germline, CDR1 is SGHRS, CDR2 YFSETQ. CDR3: CASSPGVRRATDTQYF. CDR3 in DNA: TGCGCCAGCAGCCCGGGGGTTCGGCGGGCCACAGATACGCAGTATTTT.